Presented here are 3 T cell receptor beta chains from one specimen sequenced in a study of cytomegalovirus exposure and HLA in healthy donors. The PCR made use of 60 Vbeta and 13 Jbeta primers. Produced via immunoSEQ multiplex PCR; TCRdb's table is partial and in-frame only. The repertoire consists of under 200,000 clones, with roughly 13% occurring once and the leading ten covering more than 7%. The sample comprised PBMCs. The origin of the receptors is a man aged 50 or older in good health and CMV-seropositive.

The gene calls are TRBV2 and TRBJ2-2; D is uncertain. Germline V gene data show CDR1 as SNHLY and CDR2 as FYNNEI. V was clipped by 7 bases and J by 2 bases, with 5 bases between them. The CDR3 extends over 12 amino acids. CDR3 nucleotide sequence: TGTGCCAGCAATAGAAACACCGGGGAGCTGTTTTTT. Translation: CASNRNTGELFF.

CDR3 sequence (DNA): TGCGCCAGCAGCCACCAACCGGACAGGGCCGGGGACGAGCAGTACTTC. Encoded protein: CASSHQPDRAGDEQYF. The V and J genes are TRBV4-1 and TRBJ2-7, with TRBD1 matching 8 bases. The CDR3 loop spans 16 amino acids. Germline CDR1 and CDR2: MGHRA and YSYEKL. The ends lost 3 bases at V and 5 bases at J; junction bases unmatched: 12.

This clone was observed a few times. This sequence joins TRBV29-1 and TRBJ2-3, with 7 bases fitting TRBD1. V shed 2 bases, J shed 2 bases, and the junction held 4 bases outside the gene matches. Looked up from germline, CDR1 is SQVTM and CDR2 is ANQGSEA. This CDR3 has 14 amino acids. The CDR3 reads CSVEPGQHTDTQYF. In DNA form, the CDR3 reads TGCAGCGTTGAACCGGGACAGCACACAGATACGCAGTATTTT.